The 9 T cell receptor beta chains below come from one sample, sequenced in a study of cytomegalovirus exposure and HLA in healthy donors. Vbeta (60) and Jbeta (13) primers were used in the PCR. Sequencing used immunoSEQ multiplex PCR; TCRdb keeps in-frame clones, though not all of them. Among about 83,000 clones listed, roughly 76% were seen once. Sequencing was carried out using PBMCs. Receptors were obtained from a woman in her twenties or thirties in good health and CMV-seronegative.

In DNA, the CDR3 is TGTGCCTGGAGCCCTAAAGAGACCCAGTACTTC. As protein: CAWSPKETQYF. The V call is TRBV30, the J call TRBJ2-5; D unresolved. V was pared by 3 bases and J by 3 bases, with 5 bases between. The CDR3 totals 11 residues. Germline CDR1 reads GTSNPN; CDR2 reads SVGIG (reference sequence).

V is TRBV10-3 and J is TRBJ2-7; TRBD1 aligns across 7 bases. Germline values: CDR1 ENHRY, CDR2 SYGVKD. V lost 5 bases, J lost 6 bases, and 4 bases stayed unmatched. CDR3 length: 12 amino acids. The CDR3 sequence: CAISPTGVEQYF. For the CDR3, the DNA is TGTGCCATCAGTCCAACAGGGGTCGAGCAGTACTTC.

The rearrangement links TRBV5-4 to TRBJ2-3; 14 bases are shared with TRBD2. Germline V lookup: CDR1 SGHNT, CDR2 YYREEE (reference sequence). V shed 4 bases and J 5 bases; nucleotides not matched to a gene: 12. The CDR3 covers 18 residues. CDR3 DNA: TGTGCCAGCAGCGCGGGACTAGCGGGAGTTACCAGGGGAGATACGCAGTATTTT. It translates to CASSAGLAGVTRGDTQYF.

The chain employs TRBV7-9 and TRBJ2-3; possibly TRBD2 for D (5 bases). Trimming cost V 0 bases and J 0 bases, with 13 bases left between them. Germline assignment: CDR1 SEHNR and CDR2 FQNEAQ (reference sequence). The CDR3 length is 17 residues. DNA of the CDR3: TGTGCCAGCAGCTTAGCATTGGGAGTAACTAGCACAGATACGCAGTATTTT. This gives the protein CASSLALGVTSTDTQYF.

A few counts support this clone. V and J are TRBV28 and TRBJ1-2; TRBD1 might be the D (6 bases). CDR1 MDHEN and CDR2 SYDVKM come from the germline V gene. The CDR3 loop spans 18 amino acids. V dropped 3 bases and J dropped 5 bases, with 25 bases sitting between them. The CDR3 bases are TGTGCCAGCAGTTTCGTTGCTCCCATGAGGGGGGAGGGGTATGGCTACACCTTC. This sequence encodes CASSFVAPMRGEGYGYTF.

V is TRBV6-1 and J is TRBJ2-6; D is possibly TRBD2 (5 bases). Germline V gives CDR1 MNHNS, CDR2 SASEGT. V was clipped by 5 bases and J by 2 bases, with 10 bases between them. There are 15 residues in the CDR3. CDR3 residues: CASSLTAAGANVLTF. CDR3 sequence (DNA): TGTGCCAGCAGTCTTACAGCGGCTGGGGCCAACGTCCTGACTTTC.

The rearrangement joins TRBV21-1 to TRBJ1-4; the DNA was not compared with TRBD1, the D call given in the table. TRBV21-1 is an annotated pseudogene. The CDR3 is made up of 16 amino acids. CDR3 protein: CARVEEQGATNEKLFF. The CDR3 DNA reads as TGTGCCAGAGTAGAAGAACAGGGGGCAACTAATGAAAAACTGTTTTTT.

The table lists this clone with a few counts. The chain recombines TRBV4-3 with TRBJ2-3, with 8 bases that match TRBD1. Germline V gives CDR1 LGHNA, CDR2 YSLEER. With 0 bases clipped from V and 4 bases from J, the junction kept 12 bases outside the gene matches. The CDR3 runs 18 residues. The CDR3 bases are TGCGCCAGCAGCCAAGATCGGCTAGGCGGGACAGGACCAGATACGCAGTATTTT. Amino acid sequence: CASSQDRLGGTGPDTQYF.

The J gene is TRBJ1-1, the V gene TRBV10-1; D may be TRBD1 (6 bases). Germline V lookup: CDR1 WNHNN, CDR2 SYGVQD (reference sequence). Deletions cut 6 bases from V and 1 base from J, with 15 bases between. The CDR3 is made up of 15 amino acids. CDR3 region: CASSPRTVGNTEAFF. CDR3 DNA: TGCGCCAGCAGCCCCCGGACAGTAGGGAACACTGAAGCTTTCTTT.